This T cell receptor beta chain was recovered during a study of beta chain features in type 1 diabetes. This clone showed up many times. Its antigen remains unknown. Regarding the study as a whole: Comparison showed that naive, central memory and Treg TCRB repertoires appeared more similar among patients than among healthy donors. Type 1 diabetes patients showed a moderate but significant shortening of TCRB CDR3s in all four CD4+ subsets. Insertions were fewer and deletions more numerous at VDJ junctions in type 1 diabetes patients.

CDR3 length: 12 residues. Germline CDR1 LGHNA, CDR2 YNFKEQ. V was cut by 0 bases and J by 6 bases, with 3 bases left in between. Expressed TCRB transcripts were sequenced, since all the RNA that had been isolated was reverse transcribed. Each sample of naive, central memory or regulatory T cells had, on average, about 3.6 million reads. The assay was immunoSEQ multiplex PCR, and TCRdb's table has in-frame clones only and misses some. The sample carries around 340,000 clones, around 8.5% recorded once. The sample comprised central memory CD4+ T cells from blood. This sequence joins TRBV4-2 and TRBJ2-4; D remains unclear. The TCR comes from a man younger than 40 with type 1 diabetes. The CDR3 is CASSQERNIQYF. CDR3 DNA sequence: TGTGCCAGCAGCCAAGAAAGAAACATTCAGTACTTC.